This T cell receptor (beta chain) emerged from a study of CD4+ T cells in melanoma. Trimming shortened V by 5 bases and J by 1 base, and 8 bases separated the two germline ends. CDR1 and CDR2 from the germline V gene are PRHDT and FYEKMQ (reference sequence). This CDR3 region has 13 residues. Remarks on this clone: Its antigen is still unknown.

Overall study results and limits: CD8+ T cell, macrophage and B cell function reportedly correlated with neoantigen-specific CD4+ T cells. In melanoma, neoantigen-specific CD4+ T cells reportedly differed in differentiation state.

Profiling relied on immunoSEQ multiplex PCR, and the TCRdb table lists in-frame clones only, not all of them. The sample consists of about 9,100 clones, about 71% of them appearing once. The sequenced sample consisted of cells from a culture (not recorded whether cultured in vitro). J is TRBJ1-1 and V is TRBV13, with D possibly matching TRBD1 (6 bases). The receptor comes from a human donor with melanoma. The DNA for the CDR3 is TGTGCCAGCAGCCGGGGGCAGAACACTGAAGCTTTCTTT. Translated: CASSRGQNTEAFF.